What follows is one T cell receptor (beta chain) and its context. Antigen specificity is unknown. The data were taken from a study of shared clonotypes between healthy human individuals. Notes on the study in general: Approximately 5% of naive CD4 clonotypes were shared across a few donors.

CD45RO+ cells plus CCR7-negative CD45RA+ TemRA cells formed CD8 memory. Repertoires were generated with immunoSEQ multiplex PCR, while TCRdb's copy carries only in-frame clones and drops some. The sample has approximately 82,000 clones; 62% are singletons. The origin of this receptor is a man in his thirties or forties in good health. Material: memory CD8+ T cells sorted from blood. Subset indicated: CD45RO+ cells pooled with CCR7-negative TemRA cells.

CDR3 loop: CASGGSENIQYF. DNA of the CDR3: TGTGCCAGCGGGGGCTCAGAAAACATTCAGTACTTC. This sequence joins TRBV25-1 and TRBJ2-4; D is perhaps TRBD1 (6 bases). This CDR3 spans 12 amino acids. The germline V gene has CDR1 MGHDK and CDR2 SYGVNS. V dropped 8 bases and J dropped 5 bases, with 10 bases sitting between them.